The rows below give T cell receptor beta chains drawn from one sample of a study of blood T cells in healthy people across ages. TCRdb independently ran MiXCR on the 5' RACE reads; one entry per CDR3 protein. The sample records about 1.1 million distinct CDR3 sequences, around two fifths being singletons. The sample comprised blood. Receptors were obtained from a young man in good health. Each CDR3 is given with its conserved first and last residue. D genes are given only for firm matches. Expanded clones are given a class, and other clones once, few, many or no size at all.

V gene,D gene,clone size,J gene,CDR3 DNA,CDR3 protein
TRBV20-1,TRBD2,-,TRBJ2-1,TGCAGTGCTACCCCACCTAGCGGGTTCAACAATGAGCAGTTCTTC,CSATPPSGFNNEQFF
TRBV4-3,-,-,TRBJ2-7,TGCGCCAGCAGCCAAGATCCCAATTGGGAGTCCTCCAAATACGAGCAGTACTTC,CASSQDPNWESSKYEQYF
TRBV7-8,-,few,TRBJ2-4,TGTGCCAGCAGCTTAGACGTCCCCCAAGCCAAAAACATTCAGTACTTC,CASSLDVPQAKNIQYF
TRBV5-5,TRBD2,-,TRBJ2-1,TGTGCCAGCAGGGGACTAGGTAGCGGGGGGGCGAGGTACAATGAGCAGTTCTTC,CASRGLGSGGARYNEQFF
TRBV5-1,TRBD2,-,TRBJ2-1,TGCGCCAGCAGGGATACTAGCGGGGGAGACAATGAGCAGTTCTTC,CASRDTSGGDNEQFF
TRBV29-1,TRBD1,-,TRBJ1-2,TGCAGCGCCGAGGGGACAGGGTCTTTCTCTGGCTACACCTTC,CSAEGTGSFSGYTF
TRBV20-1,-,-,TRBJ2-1,TGCAGTGCTAGACAGGGCCCCAATGAGCAGTTCTTC,CSARQGPNEQFF
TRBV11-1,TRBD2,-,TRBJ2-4,TGTGCCAGCAGCTCGCCGACTAGCGGGGCCCAGGACATTCAGTACTTC,CASSSPTSGAQDIQYF
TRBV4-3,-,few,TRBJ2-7,TGCGCCAGTAGCCAAGATGTCTCCCCCTACGAGCAGTACTTC,CASSQDVSPYEQYF
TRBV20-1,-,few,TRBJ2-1,TGCAGTGCCGGCACCTCCTACAATGAGCAGTTCTTC,CSAGTSYNEQFF
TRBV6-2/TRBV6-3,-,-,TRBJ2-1,TGTGCCAGCAGTTTGCGGGCCCACAATGAGCAGTTCTTC,CASSLRAHNEQFF
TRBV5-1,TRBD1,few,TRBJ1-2,TGCGCCAGCAGCCCGGACAGGGGGCGCTTGGATTTGAATGGCTACACCTTC,CASSPDRGRLDLNGYTF
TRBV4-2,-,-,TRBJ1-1,TGTGCCAGCAGCCTTCCGGGGGAGGGCAGAACTGAAGCTTTCTTT,CASSLPGEGRTEAFF
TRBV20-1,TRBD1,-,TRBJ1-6,TGCAGTGCAAGGACAGGGAGCATGGGGAATTCACCCCTCCACTTT,CSARTGSMGNSPLHF
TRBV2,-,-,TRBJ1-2,TGTGCCAGCAGTGTTGAAAAGGAGGCAGGGCATGGCTACACCTTC,CASSVEKEAGHGYTF
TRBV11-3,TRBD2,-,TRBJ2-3,TGTGCCAGCAGCTTACGACTAGCGGGGAGCCCTACAGATACGCAGTATTTT,CASSLRLAGSPTDTQYF
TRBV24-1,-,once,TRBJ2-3,TGTGCCACGAGAGAGGCAGGAACAGATACGCAGTATTTT,CATREAGTDTQYF
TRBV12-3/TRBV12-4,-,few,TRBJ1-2,TGTGCCAGCAGTTTAAGGGGTAGGAGCACCTTC,CASSLRGRSTF
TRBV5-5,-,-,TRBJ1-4,TGTGCCAGCAGCTTGGCCAGCGGAAGAAGGGAAAAACTGTTTTTT,CASSLASGRREKLFF
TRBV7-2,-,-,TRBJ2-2,TGTGCCAGCAGCTTAGAAGGGGGGACGGTGTTTTTT,CASSLEGGTVFF
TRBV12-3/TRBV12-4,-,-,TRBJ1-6,TGTGCCAGCAGTTTAGTGGGGAGTTCACCCCTCCACTTT,CASSLVGSSPLHF
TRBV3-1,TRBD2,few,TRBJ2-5,TGTGCCAGCAGCTCGCGACTAGCGGGGGCCGGGGAGACCCAGTACTTC,CASSSRLAGAGETQYF
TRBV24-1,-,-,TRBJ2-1,TGTGCCGCCAGTGATCCCCAGGACAGCATTAATGAGCAGTTCTTC,CAASDPQDSINEQFF
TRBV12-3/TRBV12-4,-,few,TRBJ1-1,TGTGCCAGCAGTTTGGGGTTGGGGTTCGGGGACACTGAAGCTTTCTTT,CASSLGLGFGDTEAFF
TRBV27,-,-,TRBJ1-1,TGTGCCAGCAGCCAAACAACGTTCTTAGGGAGGGTGGCTTTCTTT,CASSQTTFLGRVAFF
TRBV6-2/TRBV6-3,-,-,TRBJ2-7,TGTGCCAGCAGTTATGATAGGGCACAACTCTACGAGCAGTACTTC,CASSYDRAQLYEQYF
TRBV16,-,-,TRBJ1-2,TGTGCCAGCAGCCAATCCCGTTCTAACTATGGCTACACCTTC,CASSQSRSNYGYTF
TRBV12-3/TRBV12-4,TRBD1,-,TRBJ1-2,TGTGCCAGCAGTCATAGAAGGACAGGGGCTAACTATGGCTACACCTTC,CASSHRRTGANYGYTF
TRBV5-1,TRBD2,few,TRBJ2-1,TGCGCCAGCAGCTTGAATCTAGCGGGAAGGAATGAGCAGTTCTTC,CASSLNLAGRNEQFF
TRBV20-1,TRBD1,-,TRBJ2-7,TGCAGTGCTAGAGACAGGGGGCCTGCCTACGAGCAGTACTTC,CSARDRGPAYEQYF
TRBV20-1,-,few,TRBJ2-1,TGCAGTGCTAGTTTACCTGAGCAGTTCTTC,CSASLPEQFF
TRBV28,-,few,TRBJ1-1,TGTGCCAGCGGGCAAATCAACACTGAAGCTTTCTTT,CASGQINTEAFF
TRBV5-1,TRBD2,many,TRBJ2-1,TGCGCCAGCAGCAGTCCGGGACTAGCAGGAAATGAGCAGTTCTTC,CASSSPGLAGNEQFF
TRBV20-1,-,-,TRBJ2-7,TGCAGTGCTAGACAGGGAGTGGGCTACGGGCAGTACTTC,CSARQGVGYGQYF